This paragraph covers one T cell receptor (beta chain) sequence. The data stem from a study of blood T cell repertoires in COVID-19. On the study more broadly: Nucleic acid was either cDNA or gDNA, and it came from T cells, B-cell-depleted T cells, or PBMCs.

V was clipped by 3 bases and J by 3 bases; unmatched bases: 22. Germline-derived CDR1 and CDR2 are MDHEN and SYDVKM. The CDR3 runs to 21 residues. TCRdb's table, derived via immunoSEQ multiplex PCR, lists solely in-frame clones and lacks some. The table has about 210,000 clones, about 92% seen once. The specimen sequenced was peripheral blood. This chain uses TRBV28 with TRBJ2-7; 11 bases agree with TRBD1. The receptor's source is a man aged 25-40 years with acute or convalescent COVID-19. The CDR3 DNA sequence: TGTGCCAGCAGTTTTTACCCAATCCAAGCCCCGGGACAGGGGGAGAACTACGAGCAGTACTTC. It translates to CASSFYPIQAPGQGENYEQYF.